This record concerns one TCR beta chain sequence. Its cognate antigen has yet to be identified. The record has no base qualities; no much larger clone is one base away. This sample is part of a study of T cell responses to AZD1222 COVID-19 vaccine (TCRdb year 2021). Study-level background: TCR sequencing was performed for about 250 trial participants, of whom approximately 200 were given two doses of AZD1222 and around 26 were given two doses of MenACWY control vaccine. Trial participants were enrolled by age into subgroups of 18-55, 56-69 and 70-plus years, and around 140, 26 and 57 TCR-sequenced participants, respectively, were included in these subgroups. General study outcomes and caveats: The 56-69-year group was small, and its depth increase did not reach significance, likely because of low power. Epitopes outside the regions mutated in the B.1.351 and B.1.1.7 variants were reportedly recognized by nearly half of the unique spike-specific TCRs. Spike-specific TCR breadth and depth rose significantly after two AZD1222 doses compared with day 0 and with MenACWY recipients. No day 14 peak-response samples were available, so repertoires were characterized only after the peak T cell response. The vaccine-associated CD4 TCRs covered the entire spike protein, and the dominant responses fell in regions 160-218 and 743-854. Participants were mostly white British and included more females than males, and it was suggested by the authors that clonal diversity may have been underestimated. Conclusions about previously exposed vaccinees are limited because only five to seven AZD1222 recipients were SARS-CoV-2 seropositive at baseline.

According to the study, the label for this sample's time point signals: about 28 days (+/-7) after the second vaccine dose. Because spike-specific TCR depth and breadth did not differ between the two schedules, AZD1222 recipients who got a second dose at roughly 4 weeks were pooled with those who got a second dose at roughly 12 weeks. Samples from vaccinated people were obtained from the UK trials COV001 and COV002, which included a single-blind randomized controlled phase 2/3 trial of AZD1222 (ChAdOx1 nCoV-19) in healthy adults. For TCRbeta chain sequencing, PBMC samples from trial participants were taken at day 0 and at day 28 after the second dose. The CDR3 regions of human TCRbeta chains were subjected to immunosequencing. As for the authors' bioinformatics: TCRs in the repertoires were compared against a reference library of SARS-CoV-2-specific TCRs that had been generated with the MIRA antigen-specificity platform. Breadth was defined as the fraction of unique TCRs that were SARS-CoV-2-associated, and depth was defined as the fraction of total T cells that were SARS-CoV-2-associated. Each spike-specific TCR was assigned to its reactive spike region and to a CD4 or CD8 class using the MIRA data. Log10-transformed breadth and depth values were compared by one-way ANOVA with Sidak's multiple comparisons tests. This immuneACCESS table, as held by TCRdb, lists in-frame sequences with V and J called but not all clones. Of the missing ones, under half trace to an unresolved V gene in checked studies; the others have no known cause. From that table come the V and J calls and clone size; the DNA was used to work out D and trimming. Within this sample are about 120,000 clones, with about 86% of them counted one time only. The top ten clones comprise under 3% of the sample.

V drops 4 bases and J drops 8 bases, leaving 17 bases in between. Taken from the germline V gene, the CDR1 and CDR2 loops are SGHDN and FVKESK. The CDR3, from cysteine to phenylalanine, totals 15 residues. This entry keeps only the CDR3 DNA: 45 bases, framed from base 1. The rearranged segments are TRBV14 and TRBJ1-4; the D gene is perhaps TRBD1, on 6 matching bases. The sequenced sample was peripheral blood, obtained 28 days after the second AZD1222 dose. This TCR derives from an adult who received the AZD1222 COVID-19 vaccine. The nucleotide sequence reads TGTGCCAGCAGCCGTCGAGGGGGACGAGGGGAAAAACTGTTTTTT. Translated, it reads CASSRRGGRGEKLFF.